These T cell receptor beta chains were read from a single sample in a study of blood T cell repertoires in COVID-19. Profiled with immunoSEQ multiplex PCR; TCRdb holds only in-frame clones, not every one. The table shows tens of thousands of clones, with roughly 90% occurring only once. The sequenced material came from peripheral blood. The receptors come from a male donor with acute or convalescent COVID-19. CDR3s include the opening cysteine and the closing phenylalanine or tryptophan. A D gene is named only where the DNA matches it firmly. Size is stated for part of the rows, as once, few or many counts, or as a class when the clone is expanded.

cdr3_nt: TGTGCCAGCAGCATCCTTCGGGGAGGTACTGAAGCTTTCTTT
cdr3_aa: CASSILRGGTEAFF
clone_size: .
v_call: TRBV5-6
d_call: .
j_call: TRBJ1-1

cdr3_nt: TGTGCCTGGAGTGCCTTGGGACAGGGTGAAGGCTACACCTTC
cdr3_aa: CAWSALGQGEGYTF
clone_size: .
v_call: TRBV30
d_call: TRBD1
j_call: TRBJ1-2

cdr3_nt: TGTGCCAGCAGCTTAAAGACAGGCTCATGGGAAAAACTGTTTTTT
cdr3_aa: CASSLKTGSWEKLFF
clone_size: .
v_call: TRBV5-4
d_call: .
j_call: TRBJ1-4

cdr3_nt: TGTGCCAGCAGCCCCAGGGGGCGAGCTAACTATGGCTACACCTTC
cdr3_aa: CASSPRGRANYGYTF
clone_size: .
v_call: TRBV3-1/TRBV3-2
d_call: TRBD1
j_call: TRBJ1-2

cdr3_nt: TGTGCCAGCAGTGACTCTTCGGGGGGGACGGAGACCCAGTACTTC
cdr3_aa: CASSDSSGGTETQYF
clone_size: .
v_call: TRBV6-4
d_call: TRBD2
j_call: TRBJ2-5

cdr3_nt: TGTGCCAGCAGTTTCGGGCAGGGGATCAACGAGCAGTACTTC
cdr3_aa: CASSFGQGINEQYF
clone_size: .
v_call: TRBV27
d_call: .
j_call: TRBJ2-7

cdr3_nt: TGTGCCAGCAGCCCCGTGGTATCAGGGGATGGGGCCAACGTCCTGACTTTC
cdr3_aa: CASSPVVSGDGANVLTF
clone_size: .
v_call: TRBV7-9
d_call: .
j_call: TRBJ2-6

cdr3_nt: TGTGCCAGTAGTAGTAACATGGGCTCGGGGGGCTACACCTTC
cdr3_aa: CASSSNMGSGGYTF
clone_size: .
v_call: TRBV19
d_call: .
j_call: TRBJ1-2

cdr3_nt: TGTGCCAGCAGTTCCGGGGGACAGGGAGGAGAAAAACTGTTTTTT
cdr3_aa: CASSSGGQGGEKLFF
clone_size: few
v_call: TRBV6-6
d_call: TRBD1
j_call: TRBJ1-4

cdr3_nt: TGTGCCAGCAGTGAAGGTGGGACTGCTACGCTAAGAAATTTT
cdr3_aa: CASSEGGTATLRNF
clone_size: .
v_call: TRBV6-1
d_call: .
j_call: TRBJ2-3

cdr3_nt: TGTGCCACCAGTGATTTGTTGACGGCTGCGGGGGCCCCTAATGAGCAGTTCTTC
cdr3_aa: CATSDLLTAAGAPNEQFF
clone_size: .
v_call: TRBV24-1
d_call: .
j_call: TRBJ2-1

cdr3_nt: TGTGCCACCCAGCCAGGGACAGACCATGAAAAACTGTTTTTT
cdr3_aa: CATQPGTDHEKLFF
clone_size: .
v_call: TRBV2
d_call: TRBD1
j_call: TRBJ1-4

cdr3_nt: TGTGCCAGCAGCGTCAGCGGGGGGGTGCTTTCCGGGGAGCTGTTTTTT
cdr3_aa: CASSVSGGVLSGELFF
clone_size: .
v_call: TRBV7-2
d_call: TRBD2
j_call: TRBJ2-2

cdr3_nt: TGCGCCAGCAGCTTTAGCACGGGCTACGAGCAGTACTTC
cdr3_aa: CASSFSTGYEQYF
clone_size: .
v_call: TRBV5-1
d_call: .
j_call: TRBJ2-7

cdr3_nt: TGTGCCAGCAGTTACTCGATTCTGGGACAGAGGAATCAGCCCCAGCATTTT
cdr3_aa: CASSYSILGQRNQPQHF
clone_size: few
v_call: TRBV6-2/TRBV6-3
d_call: TRBD1
j_call: TRBJ1-5

cdr3_nt: TGTGCCAGCGCCGGGGCTAACTATGGCTACACCTTC
cdr3_aa: CASAGANYGYTF
clone_size: .
v_call: TRBV25-1
d_call: .
j_call: TRBJ1-2

cdr3_nt: TGTGCCAGCAGCCGCTGGGGGGTTAACTCGAACATTCAGTACTTC
cdr3_aa: CASSRWGVNSNIQYF
clone_size: .
v_call: TRBV16
d_call: .
j_call: TRBJ2-4

cdr3_nt: TGTGCCACCAGCCGGGGATTTGATAATTCACCCCTCCACTTT
cdr3_aa: CATSRGFDNSPLHF
clone_size: .
v_call: TRBV15
d_call: .
j_call: TRBJ1-6

cdr3_nt: TGTGCCAGCAGCCCGGTGGGGAGCTCCTACAATGAGCAGTTCTTC
cdr3_aa: CASSPVGSSYNEQFF
clone_size: .
v_call: TRBV7-9
d_call: .
j_call: TRBJ2-1

cdr3_nt: TGTGCCAGCAGGACGACAGGGGGCAATGAGCAGTTCTTC
cdr3_aa: CASRTTGGNEQFF
clone_size: .
v_call: TRBV25-1
d_call: TRBD1
j_call: TRBJ2-1

cdr3_nt: TGTGCCTGGAATCGGGGTAGCGGTTCCCAAGATACGCAGTATTTT
cdr3_aa: CAWNRGSGSQDTQYF
clone_size: once
v_call: TRBV30
d_call: .
j_call: TRBJ2-3

cdr3_nt: TGTGCCAGCAGCTTACGGTCTGCGGGGGCCACAGATACGCAGTATTTT
cdr3_aa: CASSLRSAGATDTQYF
clone_size: .
v_call: TRBV7-2
d_call: .
j_call: TRBJ2-3

cdr3_nt: TGCGCCAGCAGGATACAGGGATCCCAGCATTTT
cdr3_aa: CASRIQGSQHF
clone_size: .
v_call: TRBV5-1
d_call: .
j_call: TRBJ1-5

cdr3_nt: TGTGCCAGTAGTATAAGGTGGACAGGGGCCTACGAGCAGTACTTC
cdr3_aa: CASSIRWTGAYEQYF
clone_size: .
v_call: TRBV19
d_call: TRBD1
j_call: TRBJ2-7

cdr3_nt: TGTGCCAGCAGCTTGGAGGGGGCGGGTGAAAAACTGTTTTTT
cdr3_aa: CASSLEGAGEKLFF
clone_size: .
v_call: TRBV5-6
d_call: TRBD1
j_call: TRBJ1-4

cdr3_nt: TGCGCCAGCAGCTCAACAGCGGATAATTCACCCCTCCACTTT
cdr3_aa: CASSSTADNSPLHF
clone_size: .
v_call: TRBV5-1
d_call: .
j_call: TRBJ1-6

cdr3_nt: TGTGCCATCAGGAGAGGACAGGGGCAGAATGAGCAGTTCTTC
cdr3_aa: CAIRRGQGQNEQFF
clone_size: .
v_call: TRBV10-3
d_call: TRBD1
j_call: TRBJ2-1

cdr3_nt: TGTGCCAGCAGTGCCATCATCAGGGGTGAGCAGTTCTTC
cdr3_aa: CASSAIIRGEQFF
clone_size: .
v_call: TRBV27
d_call: .
j_call: TRBJ2-1

cdr3_nt: TGTGCCAGCAGCGTAGGACCCGGGGCAACTGGAGCGGGGAGGAATGAGCAGTTCTTC
cdr3_aa: CASSVGPGATGAGRNEQFF
clone_size: .
v_call: TRBV9
d_call: TRBD2
j_call: TRBJ2-1